This TCR beta chain was profiled in a study of blood T cell repertoires in COVID-19. The overall study: Donors in the United States, Italy and Spain gave samples during acute or convalescent COVID-19. T cells, B-cell-depleted T cells, or PBMCs provided the cDNA or gDNA that served as material.

Trimming took off 2 bases at V and 7 bases at J, with 15 bases between the two ends. The CDR3 consists of 16 residues. Germline lookup yields CDR1 SGHVS and CDR2 FNYEAQ. In this sample, this clone turned up once. Libraries were prepared by immunoSEQ multiplex PCR; TCRdb keeps only in-frame clonotypes and omits some of them. The repertoire has roughly 58,000 clones, approximately 84% of them found once; the top ten carry roughly a sixth. Sample: peripheral blood. The chain employs TRBV7-6 and TRBJ1-6; no clear D gene. This sequence was found in a man aged 65 to 79 with active COVID-19. The DNA of the CDR3 is TGTGCCAGCAGCTTACTGGTTGTCGGTACCAATTCACCCCTCCACTTT. As protein: CASSLLVVGTNSPLHF.